This T cell receptor beta chain derives from a study of response to subunit inactivated influenza vaccine. Study findings and constraints: Authors suggested each seasonal influenza vaccination recruits few new T cells.

TCRdb recomputed calls from the RT-PCR reads with MiXCR, one row per CDR3 protein. The sample comprises 600,000 to 850,000 distinct CDR3 sequences, 12% to 15% of which are singletons, and around 7.6% rests with the top ten. Germline V gene lookup returns CDR1 DFQATT and CDR2 SNEGSKA (reference sequence). The CDR3 sequence is 15 residues long. The V segment lost 0 bases and the J segment 6 bases; nucleotides outside the gene matches: 8. This clonotype was detected a few times. Its antigen is as yet unknown. The chain employs TRBV20-1 and TRBJ2-1; 7 bases agree with TRBD1. The receptor was derived from a man in his fifties who received an inactivated influenza vaccine. The source material was PBMCs from blood, sampled approximately 15 days before vaccination. The CDR3 here is CSARDLKGAFNEQFF. CDR3 sequence (DNA): TGCAGTGCTAGAGATTTGAAGGGGGCGTTCAATGAGCAGTTCTTC.